The clone carrying this T cell receptor beta chain was seen only once. Antigen: not known. The study ran its PCR with 60 Vbeta and 13 Jbeta primers. Profiling relied on immunoSEQ multiplex PCR, and the TCRdb table lists in-frame clones only, not all of them. Here the sample spans some 150,000 clones, approximately 79% being singletons. Unmatched junction bases numbered 8, after V lost 2 bases and J lost 14 bases. Germline assignment: CDR1 ENHRY and CDR2 SYGVKD. The CDR3 sequence is 13 residues long. This sample is part of a study of cytomegalovirus exposure and HLA in healthy donors. Overall study: Approximately 80 million unique TCRs from HLA-typed donors were held in an early data release. Points from the study as a whole: Highly shared variants forming one cluster were likely a sequencing artifact. Looking again later, the authors saw that most CMV-associated TCR beta chains seemed HLA-restricted.

The chain uses TRBV10-3 and TRBJ2-1, with TRBD1 identical over 8 bases. Sequences were obtained from PBMCs. This TCR was recovered from a man between 40 and 49 years old in good health and CMV-seronegative. This CDR3 reads CAISETGQVDKFF. CDR3 in DNA: TGTGCCATCAGTGAGACGGGACAGGTTGATAAGTTCTTC.